The 16 T cell receptor beta chains below were found in one sample sequenced in a study of beta chain features in type 1 diabetes. Study-wide findings and caveats: The study found moderately but significantly shorter TCRB CDR3s in all four CD4+ subsets of Type 1 diabetes patients.

TCRB transcripts that were expressed got sequenced, as all of the isolated RNA had been reverse transcribed. Profiling relied on immunoSEQ multiplex PCR, and the TCRdb table lists in-frame clones only, not all of them. In the table there are some 160,000 clones, 9% to 10% of which are singletons. Antigens for these TCRs are unknown. The sequenced sample consisted of central memory CD4+ T cells from blood. Receptors originate from a woman aged 30 to 39 with type 1 diabetes.

This clone has a handful of counts. V is TRBV27 and J is TRBJ1-2, with a possible D match to TRBD1 (6 bases). The CDR3 has 10 residues. The germline V gene encodes CDR1 MNHEY and CDR2 SMNVEV (reference sequence). V lost 2 bases and J lost 13, with 8 bases in between. The CDR3 DNA reads as TGTGCCAGCAGTTTACAGGGGATCACCTTC. Its protein product is CASSLQGITF.

The chain recombines TRBV7-8 with TRBJ1-2; the match to TRBD1 covers 11 bases. The germline V gene has CDR1 SGHVS and CDR2 FQNEAQ. The V gene end was trimmed by 5 bases and the J gene end by 7 bases; junction bases not matched to a gene: 3. The CDR3 contains 13 residues. CDR3: CASSLDRGPGYTF. In DNA form, the CDR3 reads TGTGCCAGCAGCCTGGACAGGGGGCCTGGCTACACCTTC.

The V call is TRBV2, the J call TRBJ1-5, with D perhaps matching TRBD1 (6 bases). This CDR3 spans 14 amino acids. CDR1 is SNHLY and CDR2 is FYNNEI in the germline V gene. The ends were cut back, 6 bases at V and 5 bases at J, with 14 bases in the middle. In DNA form, the CDR3 reads TGTGCCAGCAGCGAACAGGGAAGGTATCAGCCCCAGCATTTT. It yields the protein CASSEQGRYQPQHF.

This clone has only a few counts. The V and J genes are TRBV6-1 and TRBJ2-3; TRBD2 matches at 8 bases. Germline V gene lookup returns CDR1 MNHNS and CDR2 SASEGT. The length of the CDR3 is 13 residues. The junction had 2 bases not matched to a gene; V was cut back by 4 bases and J by 5 bases. The CDR3 reads CASSGRGVDTQYF. CDR3 nucleotide sequence: TGTGCCAGCAGTGGGCGGGGGGTAGATACGCAGTATTTT.

This chain connects TRBV2 to TRBJ2-1; D is undetermined. The CDR3 length is 13 residues. Germline CDR1 SNHLY, CDR2 FYNNEI. V was cut by 0 bases and J by 15 bases, with 15 bases left in between. For the CDR3, the DNA is TGTGCCAGCAGTGAAGCATTGGAGCCCGGTCGGTTCTTC. Protein: CASSEALEPGRFF.

The chain carries TRBV15 and TRBJ2-7, with 7 nucleotides matching TRBD2. The CDR3 sequence is 17 residues long. CDR1 and CDR2 from the germline V gene are LNHNV and YYDKDF (reference sequence). Germline trimming cut 0 bases from V and 2 bases from J; bases unmatched to any gene: 10. As DNA, the CDR3 is TGTGCCACCAGCAGAGATCGGGGTAGCGGGTGGGCCTACGAGCAGTACTTC. Its protein product is CATSRDRGSGWAYEQYF.

This clone was seen a few times. V usage is TRBV18 and J usage is TRBJ2-1, with 10 nucleotides matching TRBD2. The CDR3 extends over 18 amino acids. The germline gives CDR1 KGHSH, CDR2 LQKENI. V was clipped by 0 bases and J by 9 bases; unmatched bases: 14. In nucleotides, the CDR3 is TGTGCCAGCTCACCACCGCTAAGGGCTTCTAGCGGGAGTACTGAGCAGTTCTTC. Amino acid sequence: CASSPPLRASSGSTEQFF.

This clone appeared a few times. This sequence joins TRBV18 and TRBJ2-1; 7 nucleotides match TRBD2. With 4 bases clipped from V and 7 bases from J, the junction kept 7 bases outside the gene matches. The germline CDR1 and CDR2 sequences are KGHSH and LQKENI. This CDR3 spans 14 amino acids. The CDR3 reads CASSRWREMNEQFF. CDR3 coding DNA: TGTGCCAGCTCACGCTGGCGGGAGATGAATGAGCAGTTCTTC.

This rearrangement joins TRBV7-9 to TRBJ2-2; 7 bases match TRBD2. V lost 5 bases and J lost 6; bases outside the gene matches: 6. Germline V CDR1 and CDR2: SEHNR, FQNEAQ (reference sequence). The CDR3 spans 14 residues. The CDR3 DNA is TGTGCCAGCAGCCCACTAGCGTTCGCCGGGGAGCTGTTTTTT. It specifies CASSPLAFAGELFF. Supplemented by reference TRBV7-9 and TRBJ2-2, the full variable domain reads DTGVSQNPRHKITKRGQNVTFRCDPISEHNRLYWYRQTLGQGPEFLTYFQNEAQLEKSRLLSDRFSAERPKGSFSTLEIQRTEQGDSAMYLCASSPLAFAGELFFGEGSRLTVL.

The sample holds a few counts of this clone. The chain couples TRBV2 to TRBJ1-1, with D perhaps matching TRBD1 (5 bases). Per the germline V gene, CDR1 is SNHLY and CDR2 is FYNNEI. Between the trimmed V and J ends, which lost 6 bases and 1 base, there was a span of 9 bases. The CDR3 extends over 13 amino acids. As DNA, the CDR3 is TGTGCCAGCAGCCGAGGACAGAACACTGAAGCTTTCTTT. Amino acids: CASSRGQNTEAFF.

This clone was counted between two and nine times. The chain employs TRBV29-1 and TRBJ2-1; maybe TRBD2 (5 bases). The CDR3 has 11 amino acids. The V end was cut by 3 bases, the J end by 12 bases, with 12 bases between. Germline V CDR1 and CDR2: SQVTM, ANQGSEA. The CDR3 sequence: CSVDLGRGQFF. The CDR3, as DNA: TGCAGCGTTGATTTAGGCCGGGGGCAGTTCTTC.

The chain employs TRBV6-1 and TRBJ1-2; 7 nucleotides align to TRBD1. Per the germline V gene, CDR1 is MNHNS and CDR2 is SASEGT. The CDR3 has 13 amino acids. J lost 3 bases, V lost 2 bases, and 0 bases had no gene match. The CDR3 sequence is CASSETGDYGYTF. The CDR3 nucleotides are TGTGCCAGCAGTGAAACAGGGGACTATGGCTACACCTTC.

The chain joins TRBV18 to TRBJ2-7; D is undetermined. CDR1 and CDR2 (germline): KGHSH, LQKENI. Trimming removed 1 base at V and 0 bases at J, with 16 bases between. The CDR3 has 17 residues. CDR3 nucleotides: TGTGCCAGCTCACCACTACGCGGCGGCAGCAGCTCCTACGAGCAGTACTTC. Translated, it gives CASSPLRGGSSSYEQYF. Supplemented by reference TRBV18 and TRBJ2-7, the full variable domain reads NAGVMQNPRHLVRRRGQEARLRCSPMKGHSHVYWYRQLPEEGLKFMVYLQKENIIDESGMPKERFSAEFPKEGPSILRIQQVVRGDSAAYFCASSPLRGGSSSYEQYFGPGTRLTVT.

The chain couples TRBV11-3 to TRBJ2-2; 10 positions match TRBD2. The ends lost 5 bases at V and 3 bases at J; junction bases unmatched: 3. The CDR3 spans 15 residues. The germline CDR1 and CDR2 sequences are SGHNT and YENEEA. The CDR3 region is CASSLGLADTGELFF. The CDR3 DNA reads as TGTGCCAGCAGCCTAGGACTAGCGGACACCGGGGAGCTGTTTTTT.

This chain uses TRBV27 with TRBJ2-3; 12 nucleotides match TRBD2. The germline gives CDR1 MNHEY, CDR2 SMNVEV (reference sequence). The CDR3 covers 16 residues. The J segment lost 4 bases and the V segment lost 4 bases, leaving 6 bases of the junction unmatched. Here the CDR3 reads CASSSPSGRAPDTQYF. Here the CDR3 DNA reads TGTGCCAGCAGTTCACCTAGCGGGAGGGCCCCAGATACGCAGTATTTT.

This chain links TRBV15 with TRBJ1-5; 12 nucleotides match TRBD1. CDR3 size: 17 residues. The V gene's germline CDR1 is LNHNV and CDR2 YYDKDF (reference sequence). The V and J ends lost 2 bases and 3 bases, in that order; junction bases with no gene match: 5. The CDR3 sequence: CATSRSGTGGPNQPQHF. The CDR3 region has the DNA TGTGCCACCAGCAGATCCGGGACAGGGGGCCCCAATCAGCCCCAGCATTTT.